The sequence of this T cell receptor beta chain was determined in a study of neoadjuvant anti-PD-1 for oral cavity cancer. The overall study: Patients without progression received a fourth nivolumab dose around day 43, then surgical resection on days 50-56. Overall study findings and caveats: Treg/Th17 ratio rose with pretreatment blood and fell with post-treatment tumor TCRbeta clonality. TCR analyses covered only a few patients per response group.

Clones were read by immunoSEQ multiplex PCR, and TCRdb kept only the in-frame ones, dropping some. Among under 7,500 clones listed, around half were seen once. Sample time point: after neoadjuvant nivolumab, at surgical resection. The patients had HPV-negative, locally advanced oral cavity squamous cell carcinoma. The V gene lost 2 bases and the J gene lost 7 bases, with 18 bases spanning the gap. The CDR3 is 17 amino acids. CDR1 MNHEY and CDR2 SMNVEV come from the germline V gene (reference sequence). As regards this clone: Antigen unknown.

The gene calls are TRBV27 and TRBJ1-6, with a weak D call TRBD1 (5 bases). The TCR sequence derives from a person between 35 and 79 years old with oral cavity squamous cell carcinoma. The specimen was tumor tissue, collected after nivolumab (anti-PD-1) treatment. The CDR3 loop is CASSLEVRAGQNSPLHF. The CDR3 nucleotides are TGTGCCAGCAGTTTAGAGGTCAGGGCAGGGCAAAATTCACCCCTCCACTTT.